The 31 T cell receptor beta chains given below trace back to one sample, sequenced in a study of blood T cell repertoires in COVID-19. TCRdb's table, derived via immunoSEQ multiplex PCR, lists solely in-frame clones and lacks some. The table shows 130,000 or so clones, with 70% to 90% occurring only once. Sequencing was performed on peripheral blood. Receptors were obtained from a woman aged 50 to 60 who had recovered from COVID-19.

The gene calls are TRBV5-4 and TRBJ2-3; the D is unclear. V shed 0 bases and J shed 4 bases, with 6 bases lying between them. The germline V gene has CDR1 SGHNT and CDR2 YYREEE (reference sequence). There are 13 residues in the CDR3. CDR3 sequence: CASSLVPADTQYF. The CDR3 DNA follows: TGTGCCAGCAGCTTGGTTCCTGCAGATACGCAGTATTTT.

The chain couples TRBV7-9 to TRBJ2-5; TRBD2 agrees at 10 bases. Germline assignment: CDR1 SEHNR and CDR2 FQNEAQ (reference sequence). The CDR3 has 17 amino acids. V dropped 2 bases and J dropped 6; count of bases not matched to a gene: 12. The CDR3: CASSLTSGEEVFKTQYF. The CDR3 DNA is TGTGCCAGCAGCTTAACTAGCGGGGAGGAAGTCTTCAAGACCCAGTACTTC.

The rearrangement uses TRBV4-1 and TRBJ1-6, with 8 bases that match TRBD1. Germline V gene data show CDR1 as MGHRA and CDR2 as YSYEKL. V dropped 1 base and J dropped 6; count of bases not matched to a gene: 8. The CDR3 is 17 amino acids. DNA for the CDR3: TGCGCCAGCAGCCAAGTAGGTCAGGGGGCTCGTAATTCACCCCTCCACTTT. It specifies CASSQVGQGARNSPLHF.

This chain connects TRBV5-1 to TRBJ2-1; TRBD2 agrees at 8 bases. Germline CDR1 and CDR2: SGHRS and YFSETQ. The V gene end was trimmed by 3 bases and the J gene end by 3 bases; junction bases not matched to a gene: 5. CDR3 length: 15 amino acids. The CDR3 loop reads CASSSRTSNYNEQFF. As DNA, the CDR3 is TGCGCCAGCAGCTCAAGGACTAGCAACTACAATGAGCAGTTCTTC.

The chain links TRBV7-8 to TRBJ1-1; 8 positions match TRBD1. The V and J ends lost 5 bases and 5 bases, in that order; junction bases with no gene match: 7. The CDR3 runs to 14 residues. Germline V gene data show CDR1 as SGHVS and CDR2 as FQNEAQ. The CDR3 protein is CASSPGQGGTEAFF. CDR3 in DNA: TGTGCCAGCAGCCCAGGACAGGGCGGAACTGAAGCTTTCTTT.

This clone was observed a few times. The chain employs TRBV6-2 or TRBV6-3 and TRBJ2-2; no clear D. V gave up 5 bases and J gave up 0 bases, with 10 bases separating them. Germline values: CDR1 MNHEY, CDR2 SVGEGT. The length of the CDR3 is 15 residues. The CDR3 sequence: CASSAQTANTGELFF. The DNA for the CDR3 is TGTGCCAGCAGTGCACAGACGGCGAACACCGGGGAGCTGTTTTTT.

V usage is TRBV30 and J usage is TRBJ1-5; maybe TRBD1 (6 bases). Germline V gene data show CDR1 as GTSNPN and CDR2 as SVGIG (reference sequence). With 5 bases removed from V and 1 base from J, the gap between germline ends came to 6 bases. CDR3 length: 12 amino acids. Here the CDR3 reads CAWDRSNQPQHF. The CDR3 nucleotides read TGTGCCTGGGACAGGAGCAATCAGCCCCAGCATTTT.

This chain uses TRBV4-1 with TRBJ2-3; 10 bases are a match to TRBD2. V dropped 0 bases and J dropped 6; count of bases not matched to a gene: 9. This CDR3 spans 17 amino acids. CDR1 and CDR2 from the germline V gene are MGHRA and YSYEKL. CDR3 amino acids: CASSQDRSSGSPDTQYF. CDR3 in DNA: TGCGCCAGCAGCCAAGATCGTTCTAGCGGGAGCCCCGATACGCAGTATTTT.

The CDR3 loop is CASRIPEGAGFRNEQFF. CDR3 bases: TGCGCCAGCCGAATACCTGAGGGGGCCGGGTTTAGGAATGAGCAGTTCTTC. V gene TRBV10-2 combines with J gene TRBJ2-1, with TRBD1 matching over 7 bases. The CDR3 contains 17 residues. Looked up from germline, CDR1 is WSHSY and CDR2 is SAAADI. Losses at the gene ends were 8 bases for V and 7 bases for J; bases not matched to a gene: 20.

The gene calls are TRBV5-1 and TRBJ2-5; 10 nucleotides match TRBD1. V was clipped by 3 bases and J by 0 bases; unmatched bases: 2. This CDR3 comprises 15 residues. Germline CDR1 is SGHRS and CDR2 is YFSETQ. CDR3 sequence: CASSSGQGDQETQYF. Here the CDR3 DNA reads TGCGCCAGCAGCTCTGGACAGGGGGACCAAGAGACCCAGTACTTC.

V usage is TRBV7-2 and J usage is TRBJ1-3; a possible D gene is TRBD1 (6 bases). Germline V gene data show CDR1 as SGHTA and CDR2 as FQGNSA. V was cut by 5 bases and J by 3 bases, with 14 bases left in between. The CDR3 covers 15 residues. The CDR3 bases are TGTGCCAGCAGCCCTGGGGGGGCGCTTGGAAACACCATATATTTT. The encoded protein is CASSPGGALGNTIYF.

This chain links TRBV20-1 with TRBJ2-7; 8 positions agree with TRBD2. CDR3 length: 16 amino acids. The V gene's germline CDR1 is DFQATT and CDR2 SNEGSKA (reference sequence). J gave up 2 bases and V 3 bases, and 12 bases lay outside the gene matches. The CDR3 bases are TGCAGTGCTAGTTCATCCCAGAGGGGACTAGCCTACGAGCAGTACTTC. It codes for CSASSSQRGLAYEQYF.

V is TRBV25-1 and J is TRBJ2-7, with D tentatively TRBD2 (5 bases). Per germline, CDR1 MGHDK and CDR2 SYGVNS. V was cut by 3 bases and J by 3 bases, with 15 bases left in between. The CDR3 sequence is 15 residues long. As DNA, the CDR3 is TGTGCCAGCAGTGACCCCGAGGGTTTGTTCTACGAGCAGTACTTC. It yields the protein CASSDPEGLFYEQYF.

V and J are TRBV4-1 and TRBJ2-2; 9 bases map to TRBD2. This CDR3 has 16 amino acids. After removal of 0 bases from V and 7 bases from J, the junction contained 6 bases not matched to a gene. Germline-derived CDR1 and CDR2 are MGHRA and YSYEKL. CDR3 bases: TGCGCCAGCAGCCAAGAGTTAGCGGGAGTGGTCGGGGAGCTGTTTTTT. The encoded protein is CASSQELAGVVGELFF.

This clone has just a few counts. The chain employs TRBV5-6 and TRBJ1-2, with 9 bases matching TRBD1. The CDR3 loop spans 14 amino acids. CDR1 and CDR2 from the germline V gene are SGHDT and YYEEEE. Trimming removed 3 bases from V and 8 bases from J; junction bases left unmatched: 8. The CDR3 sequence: CASSWDRESLGYTF. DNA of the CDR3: TGTGCCAGCAGCTGGGACAGGGAGTCGTTGGGCTACACCTTC. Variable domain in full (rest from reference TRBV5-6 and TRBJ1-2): DAGVTQSPTHLIKTRGQQVTLRCSPKSGHDTVSWYQQALGQGPQFIFQYYEEEERQRGNFPDRFSGHQFPNYSSELNVNALLLGDSALYLCASSWDRESLGYTFGSGTRLTVV.

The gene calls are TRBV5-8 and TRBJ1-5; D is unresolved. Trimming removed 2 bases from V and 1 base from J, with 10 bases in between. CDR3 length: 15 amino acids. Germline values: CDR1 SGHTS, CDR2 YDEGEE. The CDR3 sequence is CASSFVGRSNQPQHF. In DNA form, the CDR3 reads TGTGCCAGCAGCTTCGTCGGTCGAAGCAATCAGCCCCAGCATTTT.

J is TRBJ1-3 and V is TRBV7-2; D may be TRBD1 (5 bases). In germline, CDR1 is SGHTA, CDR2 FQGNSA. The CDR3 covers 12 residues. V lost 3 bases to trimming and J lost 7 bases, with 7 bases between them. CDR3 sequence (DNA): TGTGCCAGCAGCTTGGGGGGGAACACCATATATTTT. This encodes CASSLGGNTIYF.

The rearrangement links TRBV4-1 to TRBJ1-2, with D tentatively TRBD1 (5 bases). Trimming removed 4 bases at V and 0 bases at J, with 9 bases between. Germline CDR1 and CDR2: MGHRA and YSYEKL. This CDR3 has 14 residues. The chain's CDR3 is CASSPRDSNYGYTF. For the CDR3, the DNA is TGCGCCAGCAGCCCCAGGGACTCTAACTATGGCTACACCTTC.

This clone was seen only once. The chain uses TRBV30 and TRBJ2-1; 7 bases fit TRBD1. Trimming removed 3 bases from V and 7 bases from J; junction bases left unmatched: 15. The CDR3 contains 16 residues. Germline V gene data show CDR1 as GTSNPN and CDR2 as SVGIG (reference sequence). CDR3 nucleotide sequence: TGTGCCTGGAGCCTTTGGAGAGGGGGCGGTTTAAATGAGCAGTTCTTC. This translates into CAWSLWRGGGLNEQFF. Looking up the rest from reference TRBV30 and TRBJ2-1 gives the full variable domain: SQTIHQWPATLVQPVGSPLSLECTVEGTSNPNLYWYRQAAGRGLQLLFYSVGIGQISSEVPQNLSASRPQDRQFILSSKKLLLSDSGFYLCAWSLWRGGGLNEQFFGPGTRLTVL.

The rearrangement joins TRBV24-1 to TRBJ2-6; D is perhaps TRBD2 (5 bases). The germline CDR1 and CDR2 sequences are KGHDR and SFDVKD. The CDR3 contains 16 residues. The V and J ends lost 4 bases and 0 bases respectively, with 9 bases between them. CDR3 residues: CATSDASSSGANVLTF. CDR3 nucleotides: TGTGCCACCAGTGACGCTAGCAGCTCTGGGGCCAACGTCCTGACTTTC.

CDR3 in DNA: TGTGCCAGTAGTAAATTGGGCGTGATACCGAATCAGCCCCAGCATTTT. Translation: CASSKLGVIPNQPQHF. The V call is TRBV19, the J call TRBJ1-5; no firm D call. CDR1 and CDR2 from the germline V gene are LNHDA and SQIVND (reference sequence). V was trimmed by 4 bases and J by 4 bases, leaving 17 bases between them. The length of the CDR3 is 16 residues.

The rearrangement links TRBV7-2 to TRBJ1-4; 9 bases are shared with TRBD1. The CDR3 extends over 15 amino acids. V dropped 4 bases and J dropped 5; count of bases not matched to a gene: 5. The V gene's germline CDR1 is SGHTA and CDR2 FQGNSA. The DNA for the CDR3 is TGTGCCAGCAGCTCCTACAGGGGGCAAAATGAAAAACTGTTTTTT. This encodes CASSSYRGQNEKLFF. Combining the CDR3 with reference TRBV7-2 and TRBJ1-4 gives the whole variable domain GAGVSQSPSNKVTEKGKDVELRCDPISGHTALYWYRQSLGQGLEFLIYFQGNSAPDKSGLPSDRFSAERTGGSVSTLTIQRTQQEDSAVYLCASSSYRGQNEKLFFGSGTQLSVL.

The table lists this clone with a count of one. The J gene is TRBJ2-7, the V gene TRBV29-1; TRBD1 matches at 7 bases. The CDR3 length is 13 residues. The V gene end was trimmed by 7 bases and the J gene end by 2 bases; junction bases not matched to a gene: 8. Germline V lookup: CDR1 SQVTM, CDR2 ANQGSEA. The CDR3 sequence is CSARDSRAYEQYF. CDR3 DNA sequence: TGCAGCGCCCGGGACAGCCGCGCCTACGAGCAGTACTTC.

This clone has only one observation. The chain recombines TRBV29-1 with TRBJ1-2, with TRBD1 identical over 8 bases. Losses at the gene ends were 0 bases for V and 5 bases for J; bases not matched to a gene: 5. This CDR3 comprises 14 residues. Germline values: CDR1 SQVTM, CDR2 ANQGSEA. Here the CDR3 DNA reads TGCAGCGTTGAAGACCAGGGGGCGTTTTATGGCTACACCTTC. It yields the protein CSVEDQGAFYGYTF.

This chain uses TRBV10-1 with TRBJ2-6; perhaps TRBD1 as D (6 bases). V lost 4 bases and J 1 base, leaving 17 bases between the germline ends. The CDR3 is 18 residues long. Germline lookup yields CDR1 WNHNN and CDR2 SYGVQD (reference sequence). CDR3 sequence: CASSVHGLQGSGANVLTF. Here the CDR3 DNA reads TGCGCCAGCAGTGTTCACGGTTTACAGGGATCTGGGGCCAACGTCCTGACTTTC.

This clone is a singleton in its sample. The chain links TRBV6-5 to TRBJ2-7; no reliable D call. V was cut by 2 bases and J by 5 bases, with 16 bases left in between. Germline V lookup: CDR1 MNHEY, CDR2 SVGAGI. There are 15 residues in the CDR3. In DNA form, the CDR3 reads TGTGCCAGCAGTTACGATAGCAACCTCGACGACGAGCAGTACTTC. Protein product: CASSYDSNLDDEQYF.

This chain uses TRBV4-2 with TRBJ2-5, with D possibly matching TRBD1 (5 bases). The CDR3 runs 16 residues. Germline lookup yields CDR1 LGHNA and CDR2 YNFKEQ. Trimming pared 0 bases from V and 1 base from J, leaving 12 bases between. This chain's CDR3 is CASSQEGPGPQETQYF. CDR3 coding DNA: TGTGCCAGCAGCCAAGAGGGGCCCGGACCCCAAGAGACCCAGTACTTC.

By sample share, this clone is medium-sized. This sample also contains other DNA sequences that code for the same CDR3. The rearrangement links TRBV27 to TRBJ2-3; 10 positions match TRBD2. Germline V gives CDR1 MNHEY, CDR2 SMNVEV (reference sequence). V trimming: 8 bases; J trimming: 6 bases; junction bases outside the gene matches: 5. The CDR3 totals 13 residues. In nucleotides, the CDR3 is TGTGCCAGCCGACTAGCGGGTACGGATACGCAGTATTTT. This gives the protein CASRLAGTDTQYF.

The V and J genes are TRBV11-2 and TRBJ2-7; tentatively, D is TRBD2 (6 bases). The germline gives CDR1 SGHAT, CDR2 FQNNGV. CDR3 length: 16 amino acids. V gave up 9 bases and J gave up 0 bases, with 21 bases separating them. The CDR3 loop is CASTQRLGGNSYEQYF. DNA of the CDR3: TGTGCCAGTACTCAACGGCTAGGCGGGAACTCCTACGAGCAGTACTTC.

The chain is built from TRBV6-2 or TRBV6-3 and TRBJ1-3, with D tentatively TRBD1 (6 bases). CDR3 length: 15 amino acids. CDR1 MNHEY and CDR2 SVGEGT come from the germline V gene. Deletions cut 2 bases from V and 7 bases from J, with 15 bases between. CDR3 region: CASSYTGRQGNTIYF. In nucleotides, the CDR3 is TGTGCCAGCAGTTACACCGGGCGGCAGGGGAACACCATATATTTT.

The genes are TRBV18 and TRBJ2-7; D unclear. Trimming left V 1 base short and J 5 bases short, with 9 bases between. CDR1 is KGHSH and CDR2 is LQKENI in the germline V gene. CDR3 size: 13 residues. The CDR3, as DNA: TGTGCCAGCTCACCACTTGCACGCGACGAGCAGTACTTC. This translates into CASSPLARDEQYF.